Below, 23 T cell receptor beta chains from the same sample are listed, as sequenced in a study of cytotoxic CD8 clonotypes in ibrutinib-treated CLL. Clones were sequenced by immunoSEQ multiplex PCR, and TCRdb holds only the in-frame ones, with some missing. The repertoire holds about 200,000 clones, with about two thirds as singletons. The sequencing here drew on PBMCs, taken after 24 months of ibrutinib treatment. Receptor source: a human donor with chronic lymphocytic leukemia.

The V call is TRBV4-1, the J call TRBJ2-1, with 13 nucleotides matching TRBD2. The CDR3 is made up of 15 amino acids. Germline CDR1 is MGHRA and CDR2 is YSYEKL. Trimming took 4 bases from V and 8 from J; bases not matched to a gene: 5. This chain's CDR3 is CASSRGLAGVDEQFF. CDR3 nucleotides: TGCGCCAGCAGCCGAGGACTAGCGGGAGTTGATGAGCAGTTCTTC.

This chain uses TRBV12-5 with TRBJ1-5; 7 positions agree with TRBD1. V shed 5 bases and J 1 base; nucleotides not matched to a gene: 2. CDR1 and CDR2 (germline): LGHNT, FRNRAP. This CDR3 comprises 14 residues. CDR3 DNA: TGTGCTAGTGGTCCGACAGGGAGCAATCAGCCCCAGCATTTT. It is translated as CASGPTGSNQPQHF.

The J gene is TRBJ2-3, the V gene TRBV7-9, with D perhaps matching TRBD1 or TRBD2 (5 bases each). V gave up 6 bases and J gave up 0 bases, with 13 bases separating them. The CDR3 totals 15 residues. Per the germline V gene, CDR1 is SEHNR and CDR2 is FQNEAQ (reference sequence). The CDR3 loop reads CASSEGQGSTDTQYF. CDR3 DNA: TGTGCCAGCAGTGAGGGTCAGGGAAGCACAGATACGCAGTATTTT. Supplemented by reference TRBV7-9 and TRBJ2-3, the full variable domain reads DTGVSQNPRHKITKRGQNVTFRCDPISEHNRLYWYRQTLGQGPEFLTYFQNEAQLEKSRLLSDRFSAERPKGSFSTLEIQRTEQGDSAMYLCASSEGQGSTDTQYFGPGTRLTVL.

The genes are TRBV7-2 and TRBJ1-2; the D gene is possibly TRBD1 (6 bases). In germline, CDR1 is SGHTA, CDR2 FQGNSA. Trimming removed 7 bases from V and 8 bases from J, with 26 bases in between. The CDR3 is 16 amino acids. CDR3 loop: CASNKNSGVTMLGYTF. The CDR3 region has the DNA TGTGCCAGCAACAAAAACTCAGGGGTGACGATGCTAGGCTACACCTTC.

The gene calls are TRBV30 and TRBJ2-3; the D is unclear. Germline assignment: CDR1 GTSNPN and CDR2 SVGIG (reference sequence). This CDR3 is built from 12 residues. Trimming left V 4 bases short and J 3 bases short, with 8 bases between. As DNA, the CDR3 is TGTGCCTGGAATTTGGGGACAGATACGCAGTATTTT. Translation: CAWNLGTDTQYF.

This clone has just a few counts. The chain employs TRBV27 and TRBJ2-3, with D unresolved. Trimming shortened V by 5 bases and J by 3 bases, and 9 bases separated the two germline ends. Looked up from germline, CDR1 is MNHEY and CDR2 is SMNVEV (reference sequence). This CDR3 has 13 amino acids. Here the CDR3 DNA reads TGTGCCAGCAGTCGGCCTCCTACAGATACGCAGTATTTT. Translating gives CASSRPPTDTQYF.

The chain uses TRBV7-9 and TRBJ1-1; 11 bases align to TRBD1. The germline V gene has CDR1 SEHNR and CDR2 FQNEAQ (reference sequence). CDR3 size: 17 residues. Germline trimming cut 5 bases from V and 0 bases from J; bases unmatched to any gene: 8. CDR3 DNA: TGTGCCAGCAGCCCGCCCTGGACAGGGGGCCTGAACACTGAAGCTTTCTTT. Translated, it gives CASSPPWTGGLNTEAFF. The full variable domain, rest sourced from reference TRBV7-9 and TRBJ1-1, is DTGVSQNPRHKITKRGQNVTFRCDPISEHNRLYWYRQTLGQGPEFLTYFQNEAQLEKSRLLSDRFSAERPKGSFSTLEIQRTEQGDSAMYLCASSPPWTGGLNTEAFFGQGTRLTVV.

V and J are TRBV27 and TRBJ1-5; 7 bases fit TRBD1. Trimming cost V 6 bases and J 0 bases; bases outside gene matches: 5. CDR1 is MNHEY and CDR2 is SMNVEV in the germline V gene (reference sequence). The CDR3 is made up of 15 amino acids. The CDR3 DNA reads TGTGCCAGCAGGACAGGGCAATATAGCAATCAGCCCCAGCATTTT. Its translation: CASRTGQYSNQPQHF.

V is TRBV5-1 and J is TRBJ2-3; 13 bases are a match to TRBD2. The length of the CDR3 is 16 residues. Germline CDR1 reads SGHRS; CDR2 reads YFSETQ. V lost 4 bases, J lost 3 bases, and 5 bases stayed unmatched. CDR3 bases: TGCGCCAGCAGCACAGGACTAGCGGGAGAAACAGATACGCAGTATTTT. Amino acids: CASSTGLAGETDTQYF.

This chain joins TRBV13 and TRBJ2-7; D might be TRBD1 or TRBD2, each matching 6 bases. This CDR3 comprises 14 residues. The V end lost 0 bases, the J end lost 4 bases, and 10 bases lay between the germline ends. The V gene's germline CDR1 is PRHDT and CDR2 FYEKMQ (reference sequence). CDR3 amino acids: CASSLGRGGYEQYF. The CDR3 coding sequence is TGTGCCAGCAGCTTAGGCAGGGGAGGTTACGAGCAGTACTTC.

The chain links TRBV7-9 to TRBJ1-2, with 7 positions matching TRBD1. The ends lost 8 bases at V and 1 base at J; junction bases unmatched: 4. Germline CDR1 and CDR2: SEHNR and FQNEAQ (reference sequence). There are 13 residues in the CDR3. This chain's CDR3 is CASAGTVNYGYTF. The DNA for the CDR3 is TGTGCCAGCGCCGGGACAGTTAACTATGGCTACACCTTC.

This sequence joins TRBV6-5 and TRBJ2-7; possibly TRBD2 for D (6 bases). The germline V and J ends were trimmed by 6 bases and 4 bases, with 19 bases remaining between them. There are 15 residues in the CDR3. Per germline, CDR1 MNHEY and CDR2 SVGAGI. This chain's CDR3 is CASRKTFSGAYEQYF. CDR3 nucleotide sequence: TGTGCCAGCAGAAAAACCTTTTCGGGAGCTTACGAGCAGTACTTC.

To note about this clone: This specimen includes other DNA sequences encoding the same CDR3. The chain uses TRBV9 and TRBJ2-7; 8 nucleotides match TRBD2. The CDR3 runs to 16 residues. Germline V gene sequence: CDR1 SGDLS, CDR2 YYNGEE. The J segment lost 0 bases and the V segment lost 0 bases, leaving 5 bases of the junction unmatched. The CDR3 coding sequence is TGTGCCAGCAGCGTAGGTAGTAGCGGGATCTCCTACGAGCAGTACTTC. As protein: CASSVGSSGISYEQYF.

The chain is built from TRBV28 and TRBJ1-5, with D unresolved. This CDR3 spans 12 amino acids. Germline V lookup: CDR1 MDHEN, CDR2 SYDVKM. Trimming cost V 1 base and J 6 bases, with 4 bases left between them. CDR3 sequence (DNA): TGTGCCAGCAGTTTATTGTCTCAGCCCCAGCATTTT. This codes for CASSLLSQPQHF.

This clone was seen only a few times. This chain links TRBV18 with TRBJ2-5; tentatively, D is TRBD1 or TRBD2 (5 bases each). CDR1 is KGHSH and CDR2 is LQKENI in the germline V gene. Trimming removed 0 bases from V and 2 bases from J, with 10 bases in between. CDR3 length equals 15 residues. The CDR3 sequence is CASSPPGAWQETQYF. CDR3 nucleotides: TGTGCCAGCTCACCACCCGGGGCCTGGCAAGAGACCCAGTACTTC.

The chain employs TRBV18 and TRBJ1-1; 8 nucleotides match TRBD1. This CDR3 is built from 15 residues. The J segment lost 4 bases and the V segment lost 1 base, leaving 5 bases of the junction unmatched. Germline V CDR1 and CDR2: KGHSH, LQKENI. The CDR3 DNA reads TGTGCCAGCTCACCACGGACAGGGTTAGGCACTGAAGCTTTCTTT. This sequence encodes CASSPRTGLGTEAFF.

This clone was observed a few times. This chain joins TRBV2 and TRBJ2-5, with 8 bases aligning to TRBD2. V dropped 4 bases and J dropped 2; count of bases not matched to a gene: 3. Germline V gives CDR1 SNHLY, CDR2 FYNNEI. The CDR3 sequence is 14 residues long. The CDR3 protein is CASSVAGTQETQYF. Written as DNA, the CDR3 is TGTGCCAGCAGTGTAGCGGGAACACAAGAGACCCAGTACTTC.

This sequence joins TRBV30 and TRBJ2-7; D is undetermined. CDR3 length: 14 amino acids. Germline V lookup: CDR1 GTSNPN, CDR2 SVGIG (reference sequence). Trimming left V 1 base short and J 6 bases short, with 16 bases between. As DNA, the CDR3 is TGTGCCTGGAGTGCCGGACGGGCCCGCGGCGAGCAGTACTTC. This encodes CAWSAGRARGEQYF.

This chain joins TRBV5-1 and TRBJ2-2; 8 bases fit TRBD1. Germline V gene lookup returns CDR1 SGHRS and CDR2 YFSETQ. The CDR3 loop spans 15 amino acids. Germline trimming cut 5 bases from V and 4 bases from J; bases unmatched to any gene: 7. The CDR3 here is CASRYGQGTTGELFF. CDR3 nucleotide sequence: TGCGCCAGCAGGTATGGACAGGGAACCACCGGGGAGCTGTTTTTT.

V and J are TRBV18 and TRBJ2-3; D remains ambiguous. The CDR3 spans 13 residues. With 3 bases removed from V and 2 bases from J, the gap between germline ends came to 6 bases. Germline V lookup: CDR1 KGHSH, CDR2 LQKENI. In DNA, the CDR3 is TGTGCCAGCTCACCGCGTGCCACAGATACGCAGTATTTT. Its protein is CASSPRATDTQYF.

This chain joins TRBV13 and TRBJ2-1; TRBD2 agrees at 8 bases. The CDR3 extends over 15 amino acids. J was trimmed by 5 bases and V by 0 bases; bases with no gene match: 3. Germline V CDR1 and CDR2: PRHDT, FYEKMQ (reference sequence). Written as DNA, the CDR3 is TGTGCCAGCAGCTTAGGACTAGCGGTAGACAATGAGCAGTTCTTC. It encodes CASSLGLAVDNEQFF.

The chain links TRBV7-3 to TRBJ2-1; 7 positions match TRBD2. V lost 4 bases and J lost 5; bases outside the gene matches: 14. Looked up from germline, CDR1 is SGHTA and CDR2 is FQGTGA. This CDR3 is 17 amino acids long. For the CDR3, the DNA is TGTGCCAGCAGCTCCCAGGGTGGCGGGAGAATCGACAATGAGCAGTTCTTC. Translated: CASSSQGGGRIDNEQFF.

This clone has only a few counts. The rearrangement joins TRBV9 to TRBJ2-5; a weak D match, TRBD1 (7 bases). Deletions cut 0 bases from V and 2 bases from J, with 11 bases between. The CDR3 sequence is 15 residues long. CDR1 and CDR2 from the germline V gene are SGDLS and YYNGEE. CDR3 region: CASSVAPGGQETQYF. CDR3 in DNA: TGTGCCAGCAGCGTAGCCCCAGGGGGGCAAGAGACCCAGTACTTC.